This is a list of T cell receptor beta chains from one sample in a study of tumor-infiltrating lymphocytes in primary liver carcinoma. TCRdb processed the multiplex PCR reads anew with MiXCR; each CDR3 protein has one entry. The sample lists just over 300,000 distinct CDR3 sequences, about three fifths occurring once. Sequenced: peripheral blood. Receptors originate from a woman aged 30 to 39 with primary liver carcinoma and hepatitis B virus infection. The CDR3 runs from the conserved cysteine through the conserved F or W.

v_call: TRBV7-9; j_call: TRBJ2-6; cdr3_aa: CANSLTRLTPSSGANVLTF
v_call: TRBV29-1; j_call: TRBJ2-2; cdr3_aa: CRARLDSVWTGELFF
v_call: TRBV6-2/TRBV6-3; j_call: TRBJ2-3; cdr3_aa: CTSSFGTNTDTQYF
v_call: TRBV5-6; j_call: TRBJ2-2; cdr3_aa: CASSLVPRVTGELFF
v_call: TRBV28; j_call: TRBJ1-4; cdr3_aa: CASSPWTGNEKLFF
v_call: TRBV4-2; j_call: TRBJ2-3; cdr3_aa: CASSQERLHTQYF
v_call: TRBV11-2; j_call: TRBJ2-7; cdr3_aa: CAISLARGQGSYEQYF
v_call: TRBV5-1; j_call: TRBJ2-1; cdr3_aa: CASSWSGTTYNEQFF
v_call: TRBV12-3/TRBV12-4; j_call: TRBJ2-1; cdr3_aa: CASSLTGGRDEQFF
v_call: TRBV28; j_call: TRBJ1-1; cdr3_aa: CASSLRGLGDTEAFF
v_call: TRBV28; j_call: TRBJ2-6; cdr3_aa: CASRSVLSSGANVLTF
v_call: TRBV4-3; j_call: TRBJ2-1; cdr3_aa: CTSSQGGSSYNEQFF
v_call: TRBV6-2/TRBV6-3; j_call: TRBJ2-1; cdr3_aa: CASSGLAGMYNEQFF
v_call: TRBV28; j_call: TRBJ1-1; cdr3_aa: CANSRPLSGMNTEAFF
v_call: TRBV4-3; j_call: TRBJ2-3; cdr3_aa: CASSHEPGLAGADTQYF
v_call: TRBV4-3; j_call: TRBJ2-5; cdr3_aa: CASSQTGPKETQYF
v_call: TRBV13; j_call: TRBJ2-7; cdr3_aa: CASNLGPSYSYEQYF
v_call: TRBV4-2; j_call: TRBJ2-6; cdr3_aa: CASSPGQTSSGANVLTF
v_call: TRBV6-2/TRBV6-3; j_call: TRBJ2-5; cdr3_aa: CASSDVTQYF
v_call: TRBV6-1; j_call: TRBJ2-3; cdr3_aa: CASSYLVGVATDTQYF
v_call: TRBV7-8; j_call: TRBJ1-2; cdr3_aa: CASNSLTGADGYTF
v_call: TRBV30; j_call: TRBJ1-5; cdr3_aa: CAWSTTWGQPQHF